The entry below gives a single T cell receptor (beta chain) sequence along with its context. Antigen: not known. The V gene lost 1 base and the J gene lost 0 bases, with 8 bases spanning the gap. CDR3 size: 16 residues. Germline CDR1 reads SGDLS; CDR2 reads YYNGEE. The data belong to a study of T-cell reconstitution after alpha-beta-depleted transplantation in children. General study findings and limits: There were reportedly several hundred expanded graft clones from which alpha-beta T cells came about two months after transplant.

As it was prepared, the TCRbeta library received unique molecular identifiers. Each CDR3 protein gets one entry after TCRdb re-called the PCR reads with MiXCR. The sample consists of about 830,000 distinct CDR3 sequences, roughly 15% of them appearing once. The starting material was PBMCs, mostly from graft donor cells, obtained 360 days after TCRalphabeta/CD19-depleted stem cell transplant. The gene calls are TRBV9 and TRBJ2-6, with D possibly matching TRBD2 (5 bases). This receptor was obtained from a male patient younger than 18 who had a stem cell transplant for acute lymphoblastic leukemia, so the T cells may come from the graft donor. The CDR3 DNA is TGTGCCAGCAGCGTAAGTGGAGGCTCTGGGGCCAACGTCCTGACTTTC. Protein product: CASSVSGGSGANVLTF.